The source of this TCR beta chain is a study of neurological immune-mediated disorders (dated by TCRdb to between 2019 and 2020). For the study in its entirety: Using UMI-based sequencing, the study compared peripheral blood TCR-beta repertoires from patients with HTLV-I-associated myelopathy (HAM/TSP), patients with multiple sclerosis, and healthy controls. The roughly 100 TCR-beta libraries included longitudinal samples, technical triplicates and paired sorted CD4+ and CD8+ T-cell subsets alongside PBMC samples. The cohort included 60 to 75 subjects: around 15 with HAM/TSP, around 34 with multiple sclerosis, and about 20 healthy controls.

The sample holds many counts of this clonotype. Its antigen target is currently unknown. Qualities for individual bases were not recorded, and no much larger clone is one base off. The healthy controls were volunteers from blood banks in Maryland, USA. Libraries from unsorted PBMCs were made from 2 million PBMCs kept in RNAlater at -80 degrees C until RNA extraction. Peripheral blood was subjected to Ficoll-Hypaque density gradient centrifugation to isolate PBMCs, which were then cryopreserved in liquid nitrogen. cDNA synthesis used template-switch 5'RACE with a primer carrying a 10-nucleotide random unique molecular identifier tagging each TCR transcript. Every sequencing run yielded over 160 million TCR-beta sequences covering 15-18 subjects. The RNeasy kit was used to extract total RNA. The KAPA Real-time Library Amplification kit was used to amplify TCR-beta VDJ regions with primers for the TCR constant region and the 5'RACE anchor. Sample indexes and Illumina adaptors were added in a first PCR, after which library yield was increased in a second PCR. After purification with Ampure beads, the TCR product of roughly 650 bp was size-selected on a 2% E-gel SizeSelection system. Library quality was checked on a Bioanalyzer, concentration was measured with Qubit, and libraries were quantified with the Kapa Library Quantification kit before pooling. An Illumina HiSeq 2500 was used to sequence the libraries paired-end at 2 x 150 bp. To increase sequence diversity, roughly 24-31% phiX was spiked into each library pool. Processing in the source paper ran as follows. The UMI-based MiGEC pipeline processed quality-filtered reads and removed over 85% of raw TCR sequences during error correction. IMGT germline references were used for alignment of VDJ genes, and clonotypes were defined by a unique CDR3 amino acid sequence together with V-J genes. Clonal expansion, Shannon diversity and CDR3 relatedness were evaluated with VDJtools (CalcPairwiseDistances, ClusterSamples), while phylogenetic trees were built in CLCbio workbench. A clone was classed as expanded if it had 8 or more unique UMIs, a cutoff based on coefficient-of-variation modelling across technical triplicates. TCRdb reprocessed the public reads (quality trimming at Q25 with fastp, clone calling with MiXCR) and kept in-frame beta chains. Every entry covers one CDR3 protein and lists the most common genes and DNA from its rows. In this record, the V and J calls reflect TCRdb's handling and not the investigators' own analysis. This sample has more than 45,000 distinct CDR3 sequences in its table, and over 10% of those were observed once. The top ten constitute 1.5% to 2% of the sample.

According to the germline V gene, CDR1 reads SGHRS and CDR2 reads YFSETQ. The germline V end is reduced by 4 bases and the J end by 3 bases; junction bases left unmatched: 5. The CDR3 goes from the cysteine to the phenylalanine over 14 residues. The only DNA kept is the CDR3, 42 bases in frame from the first base. General findings and caveats noted by the study authors: No identical CDR3 amino acid sequences were shared among expanded clones across subjects, suggesting private TCR-beta repertoires in all groups. TCR clonal expansion was highest in HAM/TSP patients and lowest in MS patients, with MS patients falling below even healthy controls.

The TCR comes from a man in his 60s in good health. The rearranged chain carries TRBV5-1 and TRBJ1-2, with 8 middle bases fitting TRBD1. Material for sequencing was PBMCs. The bases are TGCGCCAGCAGCCGGGACAGGCCGGACTATGGCTACACCTTC. It specifies CASSRDRPDYGYTF.